Listed below are T cell receptor beta chains from one sample, sequenced in a study of response to subunit inactivated influenza vaccine. MiXCR was run by TCRdb on the RT-PCR reads, yielding one entry per CDR3 protein. The sample has 450,000 to 600,000 distinct CDR3 sequences; approximately 15% are singletons. The sequencing used CD4+ T cells sorted from PBMCs, collected 23 months after vaccination. These TCRs come from a man between 50 and 70 years old who received an inactivated influenza vaccine. The CDR3 runs from the conserved cysteine through the conserved F or W.

V gene	J gene	CDR3 length	CDR3 protein
TRBV7-2	TRBJ2-3	14	CASSLGGADDTQYF
TRBV4-3	TRBJ1-4	15	CASSQVVQGNEKLFF
TRBV29-1	TRBJ2-5	15	CSVAASGGASETQYF
TRBV7-2	TRBJ2-2	12	CASSTGSRPLFF
TRBV30	TRBJ1-5	13	CAWSDGSNQPQHF
TRBV12-3/TRBV12-4	TRBJ1-5	14	CASSFSGGNQPQHF
TRBV10-3	TRBJ2-5	14	CATGGLGAGETQYF
TRBV6-2/TRBV6-3	TRBJ2-5	14	CASSFSGPGETQYF
TRBV20-1	TRBJ2-5	15	CSARDPVMGKETQYF
TRBV11-1	TRBJ2-3	13	CASSLDGASTQYF
TRBV6-2/TRBV6-3	TRBJ1-3	14	CASTSGLSGNTIYF
TRBV3-1	TRBJ2-7	14	CASSQSHGSYEQYF
TRBV9	TRBJ2-5	15	CASSVATWETETQYF
TRBV9	TRBJ2-3	15	CASSVDQRESDTQYF
TRBV28	TRBJ1-2	15	CASSLGTPLYYGYTF
TRBV18	TRBJ1-6	16	CASSLGTGGSGSPLHF
TRBV9	TRBJ2-3	15	CASSERTTHTDTQYF
TRBV7-9	TRBJ1-1	13	CASSLEVSLEAFF
TRBV7-2	TRBJ2-5	16	CASSLRSGRAEETQYF
TRBV6-2/TRBV6-3	TRBJ1-2	15	CASSRPGQGFYGYTF
TRBV20-1	TRBJ2-1	14	CSAPLGAGGNEQFF
TRBV5-1	TRBJ1-1	13	CASSPKDGDGAFF
TRBV20-1	TRBJ2-2	16	CSAKSWVDRGSGELFF
TRBV12-3/TRBV12-4	TRBJ2-7	14	CASSLAQGAREQYF
TRBV2	TRBJ2-3	15	CASSEAGTAQDTQYF
TRBV4-2	TRBJ2-3	15	CASSQGGQGTDTQYF
TRBV28	TRBJ1-1	13	CASSEGHDTEAFF
TRBV6-5	TRBJ2-3	15	CASSYSGQGADTQYF
TRBV4-1	TRBJ1-1	15	CASSSEGNLGAEAFF
TRBV23-1	TRBJ2-1	16	CASSHRPGRTYNEQFF
TRBV28	TRBJ2-7	15	CASSSAGTGLGVQYF
TRBV5-4	TRBJ1-4	14	CASSLAGRPEKLFF
TRBV12-3/TRBV12-4	TRBJ1-5	13	CASSLGASRPQHF
TRBV30	TRBJ1-2	16	CAWSFRTGGFPSGYTF
TRBV15	TRBJ1-1	13	CATSRERGTEAFF
TRBV20-1	TRBJ2-1	15	CSAHPSGRSGNEQFF
TRBV29-1	TRBJ2-4	13	CSVKGLSKNIQYF
TRBV6-5	TRBJ1-2	14	CASSYSAGGSGYTF
TRBV12-3/TRBV12-4	TRBJ1-5	13	CASSDKGNQPQHF
TRBV2	TRBJ2-2	14	CARGTGTNTGELFF
TRBV28	TRBJ1-5	13	CASSVGWRQPQHF
TRBV7-9	TRBJ1-1	12	CASSLITAPAFF
TRBV2	TRBJ2-2	15	CASSRSGANTGELFF
TRBV6-5	TRBJ1-2	15	CASSYSGQRNYGYTF
TRBV28	TRBJ2-7	15	CASTRGRGAPYEQYF
TRBV20-1	TRBJ2-3	14	CSARVPGLSDTQYF
TRBV3-1	TRBJ1-4	15	CASSPGRHFSEKLFF
TRBV6-5	TRBJ1-5	18	CASSYSWDRSYSNQPQHF
TRBV5-1	TRBJ2-1	15	CASSIGLALGNEQFF
TRBV21-1	TRBJ2-5	9	CASSKDPDF
TRBV18	TRBJ2-1	17	CASSPLLAGETYNEQFF
TRBV4-1	TRBJ2-5	14	CASSQDHGVGTQYF
TRBV20-1	TRBJ2-1	16	CSASELVSGSYNEQFF
TRBV20-1	TRBJ2-7	15	CSARDELAGSYEQYF
TRBV7-2	TRBJ1-2	15	CASSLVHQGLGGYTF
TRBV6-1	TRBJ2-2	17	CASSPTRKYSHVGELFF
TRBV29-1	TRBJ2-3	14	CSVGTRTGGDTQYF
TRBV6-1	TRBJ2-5	14	CASSEDRAKETQYF
TRBV11-1	TRBJ2-5	14	CASAWSPREETQYF